The 10 T cell receptor beta chains below were found in one sample sequenced in a study of control samples from healthy donors and cancer patients. TCRdb's table, derived via immunoSEQ multiplex PCR, lists solely in-frame clones and lacks some. This sample has some 130,000 clones, with around nine tenths found just once. Sequencing was performed on blood. The receptors here all came from a man between 35 and 55 years old in good health.

The V and J genes are TRBV10-3 and TRBJ2-7; D remains ambiguous. The CDR3 is 14 residues long. Trimming shortened V by 0 bases and J by 0 bases, and 6 bases separated the two germline ends. Germline V gives CDR1 ENHRY, CDR2 SYGVKD. The DNA of the CDR3 is TGTGCCATCAGTGAGTCAGGAAACTCCTACGAGCAGTACTTC. Protein: CAISESGNSYEQYF.

This chain joins TRBV6-1 and TRBJ2-7; D remains unclear. The CDR3 loop spans 14 amino acids. Germline V gene data show CDR1 as MNHNS and CDR2 as SASEGT. The V end lost 3 bases, the J end lost 0 bases, and 9 bases lay between the germline ends. The CDR3 DNA sequence: TGTGCCAGCAGTGACAGGAGCTACTCCTACGAGCAGTACTTC. Its translation: CASSDRSYSYEQYF.

The rearrangement joins TRBV4-2 to TRBJ2-3; 8 positions match TRBD2. Trimming removed 1 base from V and 2 bases from J; junction bases left unmatched: 20. This CDR3 region has 21 residues. Germline CDR1 LGHNA, CDR2 YNFKEQ. The CDR3 is CASSQGPRGANPNKYTDTQYF. For the CDR3, the DNA is TGTGCCAGCAGCCAAGGGCCGCGGGGGGCTAACCCGAACAAATACACAGATACGCAGTATTTT.

The sample holds a few counts of this clone. The CDR3 DNA reads TGTGCCAGCAGTTACTCGACCAGTCTTAGAAACACCATATATTTT. Protein sequence: CASSYSTSLRNTIYF. This chain uses TRBV6-5 with TRBJ1-3; no definite D call. The ends were cut back, 0 bases at V and 5 bases at J, with 11 bases in the middle. The CDR3 contains 15 residues. The germline gives CDR1 MNHEY, CDR2 SVGAGI.

J is TRBJ1-5 and V is TRBV12-3 or TRBV12-4; D unresolved. V lost 3 bases and J lost 4, with 7 bases in between. This CDR3 is 13 amino acids long. Written as DNA, the CDR3 is TGTGCCAGCAGTTTGTCGGATAATCAGCCCCAGCATTTT. Translated, it gives CASSLSDNQPQHF.

The chain combines TRBV12-3 or TRBV12-4 with TRBJ1-2, with no clear D. This CDR3 is built from 12 residues. V was shortened by 0 bases and J by 3 bases, with 2 bases between the two germline ends. The CDR3 bases are TGTGCCAGCAGTTTAGCCCACTATGGCTACACCTTC. Protein sequence: CASSLAHYGYTF.

CDR3 residues: CASSQSFVKRMGSPLHF. The CDR3 DNA reads TGCGCCAGCAGTCAATCGTTTGTCAAAAGAATGGGTTCACCCCTCCACTTT. This rearrangement joins TRBV23-1 to TRBJ1-6; D remains unclear. TRBV23-1 is an ORF, with its function uncertain. There are 17 residues in the CDR3. V lost 0 bases and J lost 9, with 18 bases in between.

The chain joins TRBV4-2 to TRBJ1-1, with TRBD1 as a possible D gene (6 bases). Germline CDR1 and CDR2: LGHNA and YNFKEQ. Trimming stripped 1 base from V and 9 bases from J, with 9 bases between. This CDR3 contains 12 residues. CDR3 nucleotide sequence: TGTGCCAGCAGCCAAGGAGGGGACAAAGCTTTCTTT. The encoded protein is CASSQGGDKAFF.

The chain employs TRBV4-1 and TRBJ1-2; D unresolved. The CDR3 totals 12 residues. V lost 1 base and J 7 bases, leaving 7 bases between the germline ends. Germline CDR1 MGHRA, CDR2 YSYEKL. The CDR3, as DNA: TGCGCCAGCAGCCAAGCGGCTACTGGCTACACCTTC. Translating it yields CASSQAATGYTF.

V gene TRBV14 combines with J gene TRBJ2-2, with 14 bases matching TRBD2. Trimming at V came to 3 bases and at J to 10 bases, leaving 4 bases not matched to a gene. The CDR3 consists of 15 residues. CDR1 is SGHDN, CDR2 FVKESK, per germline. CDR3 sequence reads: CASSQTSGGALELFF. CDR3 sequence (DNA): TGTGCCAGCAGCCAGACTAGCGGGGGGGCGTTGGAGCTGTTTTTT.